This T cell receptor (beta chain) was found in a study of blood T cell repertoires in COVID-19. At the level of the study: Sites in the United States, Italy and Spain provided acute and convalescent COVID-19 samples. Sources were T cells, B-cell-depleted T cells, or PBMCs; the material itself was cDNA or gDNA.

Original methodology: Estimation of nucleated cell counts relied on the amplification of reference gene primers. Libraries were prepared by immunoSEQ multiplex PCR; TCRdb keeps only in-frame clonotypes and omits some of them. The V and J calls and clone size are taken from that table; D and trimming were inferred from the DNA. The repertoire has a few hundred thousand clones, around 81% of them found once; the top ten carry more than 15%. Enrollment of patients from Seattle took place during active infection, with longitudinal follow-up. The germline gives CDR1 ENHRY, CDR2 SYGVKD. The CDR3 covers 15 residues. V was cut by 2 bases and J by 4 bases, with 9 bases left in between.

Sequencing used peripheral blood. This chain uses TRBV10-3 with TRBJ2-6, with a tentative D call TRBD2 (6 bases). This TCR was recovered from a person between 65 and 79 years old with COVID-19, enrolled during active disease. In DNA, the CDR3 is TGTGCCATCAGTGAGGGGGGGACCGGGGCCAACGTCCTGACTTTC. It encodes CAISEGGTGANVLTF.